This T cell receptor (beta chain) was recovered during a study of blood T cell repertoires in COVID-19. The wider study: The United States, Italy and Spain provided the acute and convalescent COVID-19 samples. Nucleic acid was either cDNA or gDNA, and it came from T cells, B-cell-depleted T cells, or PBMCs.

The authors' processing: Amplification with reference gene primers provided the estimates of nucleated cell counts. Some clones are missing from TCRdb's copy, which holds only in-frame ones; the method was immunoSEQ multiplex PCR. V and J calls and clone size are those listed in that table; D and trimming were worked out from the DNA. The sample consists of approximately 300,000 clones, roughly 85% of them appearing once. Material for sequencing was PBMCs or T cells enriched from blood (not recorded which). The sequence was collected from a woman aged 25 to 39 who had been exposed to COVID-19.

The CDR3 region is CASSGQPRENEQFF. The CDR3 nucleotides read TGTGCCAGCAGTGGACAGCCCAGAGAGAATGAGCAGTTCTTC. This rearrangement joins TRBV2 to TRBJ2-1; a possible D gene is TRBD1 (5 bases). The CDR3 extends over 14 amino acids. Looked up from germline, CDR1 is SNHLY and CDR2 is FYNNEI. V lost 4 bases and J lost 7, with 14 bases in between.